The rows below give T cell receptor beta chains drawn from one sample of a study of T cells in Graves' hyperthyroidism and ophthalmopathy. TCRdb reprocessed the multiplex PCR reads via MiXCR and lists one record per CDR3 protein. The profile shows around 340,000 distinct CDR3 sequences, around a sixth of them singletons. Sequenced sample: blood. The receptors were gathered from a man aged 25-45 years with Graves' hyperthyroidism. The CDR3 runs from the conserved cysteine through the conserved F or W. D genes are given only for firm matches. Clone size is shown for a subset of rows, as once, few, many or a class of expanded clone.

D: .; size: few; J: TRBJ2-3; V: TRBV28; CDR3: CAMRSRTRDTQYF; DNA: TGTGCCATGCGGTCGAGGACGCGAGATACGCAGTATTTT
D: .; size: .; J: TRBJ1-1; V: TRBV6-1; CDR3: CASSRPSTTEAFF; DNA: TGTGCCAGCAGTCGACCTTCAACGACTGAAGCTTTCTTT
D: .; size: few; J: TRBJ2-5; V: TRBV20-1; CDR3: CSATQPGTQYF; DNA: TGCAGTGCTACCCAGCCCGGGACCCAGTACTTC
D: TRBD2; size: many; J: TRBJ2-5; V: TRBV19; CDR3: CASSMRRELMETQYF; DNA: TGTGCCAGTAGTATGAGGCGGGAGCTTATGGAGACCCAGTACTTC
D: TRBD1; size: many; J: TRBJ1-1; V: TRBV10-3; CDR3: CAISGTGGPEAFF; DNA: TGTGCCATCAGCGGGACAGGGGGCCCTGAAGCTTTCTTT
D: .; size: many; J: TRBJ2-5; V: TRBV6-2/TRBV6-3; CDR3: CASSWNQETQYF; DNA: TGTGCCAGCAGTTGGAATCAAGAGACCCAGTACTTC
D: TRBD1; size: .; J: TRBJ2-1; V: TRBV11-3; CDR3: CASSFRGRSHNEQFF; DNA: TGTGCCAGCAGCTTCAGGGGGCGCAGCCACAATGAGCAGTTCTTC
D: .; size: few; J: TRBJ2-7; V: TRBV19; CDR3: CASSMGGTADSYEQYF; DNA: TGTGCCAGTAGTATGGGTGGGACGGCTGACTCCTACGAGCAGTACTTC
D: .; size: many; J: TRBJ2-7; V: TRBV13; CDR3: CASSIQKAGHIYEQYF; DNA: TGTGCCAGCAGCATACAGAAAGCCGGGCACATCTACGAGCAGTACTTC
D: .; size: many; J: TRBJ2-5; V: TRBV5-6; CDR3: CASSLNGQETQYF; DNA: TGTGCCAGCAGCTTGAACGGACAAGAGACCCAGTACTTC
D: .; size: .; J: TRBJ1-2; V: TRBV5-4; CDR3: CASSFGPRLGYTF; DNA: TGTGCCAGCAGCTTCGGGCCCCGCTTGGGCTACACCTTC
D: .; size: few; J: TRBJ1-2; V: TRBV5-5; CDR3: CASSLVGTPNDYGYTF; DNA: TGTGCCAGCAGCTTGGTAGGCACACCCAACGACTATGGCTACACCTTC
D: TRBD1; size: many; J: TRBJ1-2; V: TRBV28; CDR3: CASSSTGQSGYTF; DNA: TGTGCCAGCAGTTCGACAGGGCAGTCTGGCTACACCTTC
D: TRBD1; size: few; J: TRBJ1-1; V: TRBV3-1; CDR3: CASSLTGVADTEAFF; DNA: TGTGCCAGCAGCCTGACAGGGGTGGCGGACACTGAAGCTTTCTTT
D: .; size: many; J: TRBJ1-2; V: TRBV7-9; CDR3: CASSPTSEQYCYTF; DNA: TGTGCCAGCAGCCCAACGAGTGAACAATATTGCTACACCTTC
D: TRBD2; size: many; J: TRBJ2-5; V: TRBV30; CDR3: CAWSGGSPTRWETQYF; DNA: TGTGCCTGGAGTGGCGGGAGTCCTACGAGGTGGGAGACCCAGTACTTC
D: TRBD2; size: few; J: TRBJ2-3; V: TRBV24-1; CDR3: CATGGRSGDTQYF; DNA: TGTGCCACCGGCGGGAGAAGCGGGGATACGCAGTATTTT
D: .; size: many; J: TRBJ2-2; V: TRBV7-3; CDR3: CASSPLPQTGELFF; DNA: TGTGCCAGCAGCCCCCTCCCACAAACCGGGGAGCTGTTTTTT
D: TRBD2; size: many; J: TRBJ2-3; V: TRBV12-3/TRBV12-4; CDR3: CASSLAGTSGRAMYF; DNA: TGTGCCAGCAGTTTAGCGGGGACTAGCGGGAGGGCCATGTATTTT